These 32 T cell receptor beta chains were all obtained from the same sample, sequenced in a study of persistence of HIV-infected CD4 T cells. Their antigen targets remain unknown. The immunoSEQ assay was version 4, run in survey mode. Clones were sequenced by immunoSEQ multiplex PCR, and TCRdb holds only the in-frame ones, with some missing. The sample lists roughly 9,200 clones, approximately 81% occurring once. Overlapping HIV-1 Gag 15-mer peptides at around 0.91 ug per peptide per mL were used. CD4+ T cells upregulating both CD40 ligand and CD69 were sorted as responding cells. Sequenced material: CD4+ T cells sorted from PBMCs after 18-hour stimulation, taken from a patient who received antiretroviral therapy. These TCRs come from an adult woman with HIV who was CMV-seropositive.

The V and J genes are TRBV6-4 and TRBJ2-7; D is tentatively TRBD1 or TRBD2 (5 bases each). Trimming took off 8 bases at V and 5 bases at J, with 19 bases between the two ends. Germline CDR1 MRHNA, CDR2 SNTAGT. The CDR3 is 14 residues long. CDR3 amino acids: CASLRKGRWNEQYF. The DNA for the CDR3 is TGTGCCAGCCTGAGGAAGGGGAGATGGAACGAGCAGTACTTC.

The chain couples TRBV5-6 to TRBJ1-2, with 9 positions matching TRBD1. V shed 2 bases, J shed 7 bases, and the junction held 9 bases outside the gene matches. From germline, CDR1 is SGHDT and CDR2 YYEEEE. The CDR3 is 15 amino acids. The CDR3 region is CASSFGDREIGGYTF. Here the CDR3 DNA reads TGTGCCAGCAGCTTTGGGGACAGGGAGATAGGTGGCTACACCTTC.

The chain couples TRBV7-9 to TRBJ1-6, with 7 nucleotides matching TRBD1. After removal of 7 bases from V and 10 bases from J, the junction contained 16 bases not matched to a gene. The CDR3 extends over 16 amino acids. The germline V gene has CDR1 SEHNR and CDR2 FQNEAQ (reference sequence). The CDR3 sequence: CASTPTLTGMGSPLHF. CDR3 sequence (DNA): TGTGCCAGCACCCCTACCTTGACAGGGATGGGATCACCCCTCCACTTT.

The rearrangement joins TRBV19 to TRBJ1-6, with 7 bases fitting TRBD1. Germline lookup yields CDR1 LNHDA and CDR2 SQIVND (reference sequence). The V and J ends lost 5 bases and 7 bases, in that order; junction bases with no gene match: 8. This CDR3 spans 15 amino acids. CDR3 bases: TGTGCCAGTAGTCCCCAACAGGGGAGGAATTCACCCCTCCACTTT. Translation: CASSPQQGRNSPLHF.

This clone showed up just a few times. CDR3 nucleotide sequence: TGCGCCAGCAGCCAAGATCTAGGCAGAAACACCATATATTTT. Protein product: CASSQDLGRNTIYF. The chain employs TRBV4-1 and TRBJ1-3; D is unclear. Germline V CDR1 and CDR2: MGHRA, YSYEKL. The length of the CDR3 is 14 residues. V lost 0 bases, J lost 5 bases, and 8 bases lay in between.

The chain has TRBV6-5 and TRBJ1-2; no definite D call. CDR1 MNHEY and CDR2 SVGAGI come from the germline V gene. This CDR3 has 13 residues. Trimming shortened V by 7 bases and J by 0 bases, and 9 bases separated the two germline ends. The CDR3 DNA follows: TGTGCCAGCAAGACCAGAGCTAACTATGGCTACACCTTC. Its protein product is CASKTRANYGYTF.

The chain employs TRBV24-1 and TRBJ2-3, with a weak D call TRBD2 (7 bases). The CDR3 is 15 residues long. The V and J ends lost 5 bases and 6 bases respectively, with 17 bases between them. Germline lookup yields CDR1 KGHDR and CDR2 SFDVKD. The CDR3 region has the DNA TGTGCCACCAGTGTTCGTGGGGGGGCGGGGGATACGCAGTATTTT. Protein product: CATSVRGGAGDTQYF.

Only one count was recorded for this clone. V and J are TRBV20-1 and TRBJ1-4; D not resolved. The V end was cut by 6 bases, the J end by 4 bases, with 18 bases between. Germline assignment: CDR1 DFQATT and CDR2 SNEGSKA (reference sequence). The CDR3 is 15 amino acids. The CDR3 DNA sequence: TGCAGTGCCAGTGGGAGGACCATAATTAATGAAAAACTGTTTTTT. This sequence encodes CSASGRTIINEKLFF.

The genes are TRBV29-1 and TRBJ1-4; D uncertain. This CDR3 is 13 amino acids long. The germline gives CDR1 SQVTM, CDR2 ANQGSEA. V was clipped by 6 bases and J by 4 bases, with 12 bases between them. CDR3 sequence reads: CSVQETYNEKLFF. CDR3 in DNA: TGCAGCGTGCAGGAAACCTATAATGAAAAACTGTTTTTT.

This chain connects TRBV19 to TRBJ1-4; D is unclear. There are 14 residues in the CDR3. The germline V gene encodes CDR1 LNHDA and CDR2 SQIVND (reference sequence). V dropped 5 bases and J dropped 1 base, with 8 bases sitting between them. The DNA for the CDR3 is TGTGCCAGTAGTCCCTCCGTAACTAATGAAAAACTGTTTTTT. The encoded protein is CASSPSVTNEKLFF.

This chain connects TRBV3-1 (or the pseudogene TRBV3-2) to TRBJ2-2, with unresolved D. Germline CDR1 reads LGHDT; CDR2 reads YNNKEL (reference sequence). The V and J ends lost 4 bases and 4 bases respectively, with 19 bases between them. The CDR3 covers 17 residues. The CDR3 DNA sequence: TGTGCCAGCAGCCCTCCAAAAGCACGGGCTCGCACCGGGGAGCTGTTTTTT. It encodes CASSPPKARARTGELFF.

The chain recombines TRBV29-1 with TRBJ1-2; D gene unclear. Germline-derived CDR1 and CDR2 are SQVTM and ANQGSEA. Trimming stripped 5 bases from V and 2 bases from J, with 24 bases between. This CDR3 is 17 amino acids long. Here the CDR3 DNA reads TGCAGCGTTCACAGAATATCAATGGAGTGGGTCAACTATGGCTACACCTTC. Translated, it gives CSVHRISMEWVNYGYTF.

This sequence joins TRBV19 and TRBJ1-2, with D unclear. V lost 3 bases to trimming and J lost 4 bases, with 15 bases between them. Germline assignment: CDR1 LNHDA and CDR2 SQIVND (reference sequence). The CDR3 length is 15 residues. The CDR3: CASSIRVGFGYGYTF. CDR3 coding DNA: TGTGCCAGTAGTATTAGAGTTGGGTTTGGCTATGGCTACACCTTC.

This clone was seen more than once but under ten times. The chain combines TRBV27 with TRBJ1-2; 9 positions match TRBD1. Germline V CDR1 and CDR2: MNHEY, SMNVEV (reference sequence). The CDR3 is 14 residues long. The J segment lost 3 bases and the V segment lost 2 bases, leaving 1 base of the junction unmatched. The CDR3 nucleotides are TGTGCCAGCAGTTTACGGACAGGGGACTATGGCTACACCTTC. It specifies CASSLRTGDYGYTF.

The chain recombines TRBV5-1 with TRBJ2-5; no clear D gene. Germline values: CDR1 SGHRS, CDR2 YFSETQ. V was shortened by 4 bases and J by 4 bases, with 17 bases between the two germline ends. The CDR3 totals 15 residues. The CDR3 reads CASSPASGVAETQYF. CDR3 bases: TGCGCCAGCAGCCCTGCATCGGGCGTTGCAGAGACCCAGTACTTC.

The chain joins TRBV7-9 to TRBJ2-5; 7 nucleotides match TRBD1. V dropped 5 bases and J dropped 1; count of bases not matched to a gene: 4. Germline assignment: CDR1 SEHNR and CDR2 FQNEAQ (reference sequence). This CDR3 has 14 residues. CDR3 nucleotides: TGTGCCAGCAGCGTAAGACAGGGCCAAGAGACCCAGTACTTC. Amino acids: CASSVRQGQETQYF. The entire variable domain, with the rest obtained from reference TRBV7-9 and TRBJ2-5, is as follows: DTGVSQNPRHKITKRGQNVTFRCDPISEHNRLYWYRQTLGQGPEFLTYFQNEAQLEKSRLLSDRFSAERPKGSFSTLEIQRTEQGDSAMYLCASSVRQGQETQYFGPGTRLLVL.

This chain joins TRBV5-4 and TRBJ1-1; D remains ambiguous. Trimming pared 4 bases from V and 6 bases from J, leaving 16 bases between. The CDR3 runs to 14 residues. Germline CDR1 is SGHNT and CDR2 is YYREEE (reference sequence). DNA for the CDR3: TGTGCCAGCAGCGCCTTGATCGGGTCCCCTGAAGCTTTCTTT. Translating gives CASSALIGSPEAFF.

V gene TRBV6-4 combines with J gene TRBJ1-1; TRBD1 aligns across 7 bases. Germline V gives CDR1 MRHNA, CDR2 SNTAGT. The CDR3 is 14 amino acids. With V trimmed by 0 bases and J by 4 bases, 2 bases remained unmatched. DNA of the CDR3: TGTGCCAGCAGTGACTCCAACAGGGGCACTGAAGCTTTCTTT. Translating it yields CASSDSNRGTEAFF.

CDR3 in DNA: TGTGCCAGCAGCTTAGACAGGGCCTACGAGCAGTACTTC. Amino acids: CASSLDRAYEQYF. V usage is TRBV7-8 and J usage is TRBJ2-7, with TRBD1 as a possible D gene (6 bases). This CDR3 region has 13 residues. V lost 1 base and J 2 bases, leaving 6 bases between the germline ends. CDR1 SGHVS and CDR2 FQNEAQ come from the germline V gene.

This clone was seen only a few times. CDR3 in DNA: TGTGCCAGCAGCCCCGAATTCGCAGGCTACGAGCAGTACTTC. Amino acids: CASSPEFAGYEQYF. The V gene is TRBV5-5, the J gene TRBJ2-7; D is undetermined. V lost 4 bases, J lost 3 bases, and 14 bases lay in between. Looked up from germline, CDR1 is SGHKS and CDR2 is YYEKEE (reference sequence). CDR3 length: 14 residues.

This chain connects TRBV4-3 to TRBJ1-6; TRBD1 matches 8 bases. The CDR3 covers 14 residues. The V segment lost 2 bases and the J segment 10 bases; nucleotides outside the gene matches: 4. Germline V CDR1 and CDR2: LGHNA, YSLEER. The DNA of the CDR3 is TGCGCCAGCAGCCAACGGACAGGGCTCTCACCCCTCCACTTT. Amino acids: CASSQRTGLSPLHF.

The chain links TRBV19 to TRBJ2-7; a possible D gene is TRBD1 (5 bases). V was cut by 9 bases and J by 4 bases, with 19 bases left in between. The germline gives CDR1 LNHDA, CDR2 SQIVND (reference sequence). CDR3 length: 14 amino acids. CDR3 sequence (DNA): TGTGCCAGGCAACAGGTTCCCAGAATTTACGAGCAGTACTTC. Protein sequence: CARQQVPRIYEQYF. Full variable domain (rest looked up from reference TRBV19 and TRBJ2-7): DGGITQSPKYLFRKEGQNVTLSCEQNLNHDAMYWYRQDPGQGLRLIYYSQIVNDFQKGDIAEGYSVSREKKESFPLTVTSAQKNPTAFYLCARQQVPRIYEQYFGPGTRLTVT.

This chain uses TRBV7-8 with TRBJ1-3; the D gene is possibly TRBD1 (6 bases). Germline loops: CDR1 SGHVS, CDR2 FQNEAQ. CDR3 size: 16 residues. Trimming removed 1 base from V and 7 bases from J, with 17 bases in between. The CDR3 DNA sequence: TGTGCCAGCAGCTTAGACCTTGGGGGGCTTAGTAACACCATATATTTT. Encoded protein: CASSLDLGGLSNTIYF.

This chain links TRBV3-1 (or the pseudogene TRBV3-2) with TRBJ2-5; TRBD2 matches at 12 bases. The CDR3 extends over 16 amino acids. Germline V gene sequence: CDR1 LGHDT, CDR2 YNNKEL (reference sequence). Losses at the gene ends were 4 bases for V and 7 bases for J; bases not matched to a gene: 10. In nucleotides, the CDR3 is TGTGCCAGCAGCCTATATAGGACTAGCGGGATTGGGACCCAGTACTTC. Protein sequence: CASSLYRTSGIGTQYF.

The chain carries TRBV7-9 and TRBJ2-2, with TRBD1 as a possible D gene (7 bases). The CDR3 is made up of 14 amino acids. Trimming removed 7 bases at V and 6 bases at J, with 15 bases between. Germline CDR1 reads SEHNR; CDR2 reads FQNEAQ (reference sequence). CDR3 amino acids: CASTLGGQSGELFF. The CDR3 DNA reads as TGTGCCAGCACCCTGGGGGGACAGTCCGGGGAGCTGTTTTTT.

The chain joins TRBV28 to TRBJ2-3, with 9 bases lining up with TRBD1. The V segment lost 5 bases and the J segment 4 bases; nucleotides outside the gene matches: 4. Germline-derived CDR1 and CDR2 are MDHEN and SYDVKM. CDR3 length: 14 amino acids. The CDR3 region has the DNA TGTGCCAGCAGTACGGACAGGGGCCCAGATACGCAGTATTTT. Translation: CASSTDRGPDTQYF.

V is TRBV6-6 and J is TRBJ2-1; D unclear. Per germline, CDR1 MNHNY and CDR2 SVGAGI (reference sequence). This CDR3 comprises 11 residues. The germline V and J ends were trimmed by 6 bases and 9 bases, with 9 bases remaining between them. CDR3 protein: CASSPPGEQFF. CDR3 nucleotides: TGTGCCAGCAGCCCCCCGGGTGAGCAGTTCTTC.

The CDR3 sequence is CASSRRETNTEAFF. In DNA, the CDR3 is TGTGCCAGCAGCCGCCGGGAGACGAACACTGAAGCTTTCTTT. The chain has TRBV3-1 (or the pseudogene TRBV3-2) and TRBJ1-1; D uncertain. Per the germline V gene, CDR1 is LGHDT and CDR2 is YNNKEL (reference sequence). The length of the CDR3 is 14 residues. V was cut by 4 bases and J by 1 base, with 10 bases left in between.

This clone was counted only a few times. The V gene is TRBV5-1, the J gene TRBJ2-3, with 9 bases identical to TRBD1. Germline assignment: CDR1 SGHRS and CDR2 YFSETQ. CDR3 length equals 14 residues. V dropped 3 bases and J dropped 3; count of bases not matched to a gene: 2. This CDR3 reads CASSWGQGTDTQYF. CDR3 coding DNA: TGCGCCAGCAGCTGGGGACAGGGAACAGATACGCAGTATTTT.

The chain recombines TRBV10-3 with TRBJ2-7, with 8 bases fitting TRBD1. The CDR3 covers 15 residues. The germline V gene has CDR1 ENHRY and CDR2 SYGVKD. Trimming removed 1 base from V and 7 bases from J; junction bases left unmatched: 9. CDR3 DNA sequence: TGTGCCATCAGTGAGTATGGACAGGGCCCTCGGGAGCAGTACTTC. It encodes CAISEYGQGPREQYF.

The chain recombines TRBV20-1 with TRBJ2-7; D is possibly TRBD1 (6 bases). Germline V gene sequence: CDR1 DFQATT, CDR2 SNEGSKA (reference sequence). This CDR3 is 11 amino acids long. The V gene lost 7 bases and the J gene lost 5 bases, with 12 bases spanning the gap. The CDR3 loop reads CSVGRGNEQYF. In nucleotides, the CDR3 is TGCAGTGTGGGCAGGGGAAACGAGCAGTACTTC.

There are a few counts of this clone. The genes are TRBV7-9 and TRBJ1-5; D unresolved. The CDR3 totals 13 residues. Germline-derived CDR1 and CDR2 are SEHNR and FQNEAQ (reference sequence). The ends were cut back, 1 base at V and 16 bases at J, with 17 bases in the middle. This chain's CDR3 is CASSLGVKDRKHF. As DNA, the CDR3 is TGTGCCAGCAGCTTAGGAGTGAAGGATCGGAAACATTTT.